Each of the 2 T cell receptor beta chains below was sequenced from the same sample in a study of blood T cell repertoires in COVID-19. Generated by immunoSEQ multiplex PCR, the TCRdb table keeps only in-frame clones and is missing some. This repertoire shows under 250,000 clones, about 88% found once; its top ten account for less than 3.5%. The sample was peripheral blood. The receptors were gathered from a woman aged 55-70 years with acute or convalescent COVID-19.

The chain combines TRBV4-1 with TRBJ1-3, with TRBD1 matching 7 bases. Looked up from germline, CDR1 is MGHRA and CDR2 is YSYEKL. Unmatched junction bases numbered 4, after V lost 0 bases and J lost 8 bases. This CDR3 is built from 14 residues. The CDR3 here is CASSQEYRGYTIYF. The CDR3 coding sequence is TGCGCCAGCAGCCAAGAATACAGGGGTTACACCATATATTTT.

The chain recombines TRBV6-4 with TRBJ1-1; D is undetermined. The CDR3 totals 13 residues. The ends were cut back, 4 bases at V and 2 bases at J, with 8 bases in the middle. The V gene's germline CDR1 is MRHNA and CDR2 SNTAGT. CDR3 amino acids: CASSARENTEAFF. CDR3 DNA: TGTGCCAGCAGTGCGAGAGAAAACACTGAAGCTTTCTTT.